The 21 T cell receptor beta chains below were found in one sample sequenced in a study of cytomegalovirus exposure and HLA in healthy donors. 60 Vbeta and 13 Jbeta primers were used in PCR. Clones were sequenced by immunoSEQ multiplex PCR, and TCRdb holds only the in-frame ones, with some missing. Of 95,000 to 100,000 clones listed, roughly 79% were seen once; the top ten hold about 1.9%. The sequenced sample consisted of PBMCs. The receptors derive from a middle-aged woman in good health and CMV-seronegative.

The chain recombines TRBV10-1 with TRBJ2-7; 11 bases match TRBD2. Germline CDR1 is WNHNN and CDR2 is SYGVQD (reference sequence). The V gene end was trimmed by 2 bases and the J gene end by 4 bases; junction bases not matched to a gene: 7. The length of the CDR3 is 16 residues. CDR3 residues: CASSEALAGGGYEQYF. CDR3 sequence (DNA): TGCGCCAGCAGTGAGGCCCTAGCGGGGGGAGGTTACGAGCAGTACTTC.

The CDR3 reads CASSLLAGGSKTQYF. The DNA of the CDR3 is TGCGCCAGCAGCTTACTAGCGGGGGGGTCGAAGACCCAGTACTTC. The rearrangement links TRBV5-1 to TRBJ2-5, with 13 bases identical to TRBD2. Per the germline V gene, CDR1 is SGHRS and CDR2 is YFSETQ. This CDR3 is 15 amino acids long. The ends lost 2 bases at V and 6 bases at J; junction bases unmatched: 4.

The chain couples TRBV11-2 to TRBJ2-3; TRBD1 aligns across 11 bases. This CDR3 has 15 residues. J lost 3 bases, V lost 5 bases, and 4 bases had no gene match. CDR1 SGHAT and CDR2 FQNNGV come from the germline V gene. This CDR3 reads CASSRTGGGTDTQYF. Here the CDR3 DNA reads TGTGCCAGCAGCCGGACAGGGGGCGGGACAGATACGCAGTATTTT.

The chain uses TRBV2 and TRBJ1-2; possibly TRBD1 for D (5 bases). V was cut by 2 bases and J by 0 bases, with 19 bases left in between. Germline V lookup: CDR1 SNHLY, CDR2 FYNNEI. The CDR3 consists of 18 residues. The CDR3 DNA follows: TGTGCCAGCAGTGAATCAGCTTCCAAACAGGTCTCTAACTATGGCTACACCTTC. The encoded protein is CASSESASKQVSNYGYTF.

A note on this clone: The junction differs from germline at one of its ends, possibly a read error. The chain couples TRBV7-9 to TRBJ1-4; 7 bases are a match to TRBD1. CDR3 size: 15 residues. Germline V CDR1 and CDR2: SEHNR, FQNEAQ (reference sequence). The CDR3 nucleotides read TGTTCCAGCACCCAAGGAGGGGGCGGGGATGAAAAACTGTTTTTT. Translated: CSSTQGGGGDEKLFF.

As for this clone: The junction departs from the called germline gene at one end, perhaps through a read error. The chain employs TRBV7-9 and TRBJ2-3; D is perhaps TRBD1 (5 bases). From germline, CDR1 is SEHNR and CDR2 FQNEAQ (reference sequence). This CDR3 spans 14 amino acids. Here the CDR3 DNA reads TGTTCCAGCAGCTTCAATGGGGCAACAGATACGCAGTATTTT. Amino acid sequence: CSSSFNGATDTQYF.

The chain carries TRBV7-8 and TRBJ1-6; a weak D match, TRBD1 (5 bases). Trimming removed 7 bases at V and 4 bases at J, with 20 bases between. This CDR3 region has 17 residues. The V gene's germline CDR1 is SGHVS and CDR2 FQNEAQ. The CDR3 DNA sequence: TGTGCCAGCACCCCAAGTAGGGGACTTACTTATAATTCACCCCTCCACTTT. Translating gives CASTPSRGLTYNSPLHF.

The chain uses TRBV6-5 and TRBJ2-5; the D is unclear. The germline CDR1 and CDR2 sequences are MNHEY and SVGAGI. This CDR3 region has 16 residues. V was cut by 0 bases and J by 5 bases, with 16 bases left in between. The CDR3 bases are TGTGCCAGCAGTTACTCTCATCCTAGTCTGTCTGAGACCCAGTACTTC. Its protein is CASSYSHPSLSETQYF.

This clone was counted between two and nine times. This chain connects TRBV6-1 to TRBJ2-3; 9 positions agree with TRBD1. Germline V gene lookup returns CDR1 MNHNS and CDR2 SASEGT. The CDR3 has 17 amino acids. V shed 4 bases and J 5 bases; nucleotides not matched to a gene: 13. CDR3 sequence reads: CASSGWGGTGLQDTQYF. The CDR3 DNA follows: TGTGCCAGCAGTGGCTGGGGGGGGACAGGGCTTCAAGATACGCAGTATTTT.

The CDR3 sequence: CSVELQGETQYF. CDR3 coding DNA: TGCAGCGTTGAATTACAGGGAGAGACCCAGTACTTC. The chain has TRBV29-1 and TRBJ2-5; D is possibly TRBD1 (6 bases). The CDR3 is 12 residues long. V was cut by 2 bases and J by 4 bases, with 8 bases left in between. Germline assignment: CDR1 SQVTM and CDR2 ANQGSEA.

The chain joins TRBV7-9 to TRBJ2-2, with 11 bases that match TRBD1. V gave up 5 bases and J gave up 7 bases; unmatched junction bases: 6. CDR3 length equals 15 residues. The germline gives CDR1 SEHNR, CDR2 FQNEAQ (reference sequence). CDR3 sequence (DNA): TGTGCCAGCAGCCCCTGGGACAGGGGGGTCGGGGAGCTGTTTTTT. It codes for CASSPWDRGVGELFF. The full variable domain, completed using reference TRBV7-9 and TRBJ2-2, is DTGVSQNPRHKITKRGQNVTFRCDPISEHNRLYWYRQTLGQGPEFLTYFQNEAQLEKSRLLSDRFSAERPKGSFSTLEIQRTEQGDSAMYLCASSPWDRGVGELFFGEGSRLTVL.

The chain joins TRBV6-5 to TRBJ2-1, with D hard to call. The CDR3 consists of 13 residues. CDR1 is MNHEY, CDR2 SVGAGI, per germline. The V end was cut by 0 bases, the J end by 6 bases, with 6 bases between. In DNA form, the CDR3 reads TGTGCCAGCAGTTACTCGTCCCTCAATGAGCAGTTCTTC. It yields the protein CASSYSSLNEQFF.

The genes are TRBV5-1 and TRBJ2-5; 12 bases fit TRBD1. V shed 2 bases and J 5 bases; nucleotides not matched to a gene: 7. The CDR3 is 16 residues long. Germline V gene data show CDR1 as SGHRS and CDR2 as YFSETQ. DNA for the CDR3: TGCGCCAGCAGCTTATCGGGACAGGGGGCTCGGGAGACCCAGTACTTC. This sequence encodes CASSLSGQGARETQYF.

The rearrangement joins TRBV6-5 to TRBJ1-6; the match to TRBD1 covers 8 bases. Germline V lookup: CDR1 MNHEY, CDR2 SVGAGI. The CDR3 runs to 15 residues. Unmatched junction bases numbered 5, after V lost 2 bases and J lost 8 bases. DNA for the CDR3: TGTGCCAGCAGTTACGGACAGGGTGGGGATTCACCCCTCCACTTT. Protein sequence: CASSYGQGGDSPLHF.

This rearrangement joins TRBV6-6 to TRBJ1-1; possibly TRBD1 for D (5 bases). CDR3 length: 16 amino acids. Trimming took off 5 bases at V and 1 base at J, with 17 bases between the two ends. Per germline, CDR1 MNHNY and CDR2 SVGAGI (reference sequence). This CDR3 is CASSTSGRVRNTEAFF. CDR3 DNA: TGTGCCAGCAGTACCTCCGGCAGGGTAAGGAACACTGAAGCTTTCTTT.

CDR3 coding DNA: TGTGCCAGCAGCCAAGATCCTAAGGACAGGGGCATGAACACTGAAGCTTTCTTT. It yields the protein CASSQDPKDRGMNTEAFF. V gene TRBV14 combines with J gene TRBJ1-1, with TRBD1 matching 9 bases. CDR1 SGHDN and CDR2 FVKESK come from the germline V gene. V lost 0 bases to trimming and J lost 0 bases; unmatched junction nucleotides: 8. The length of the CDR3 is 18 residues.

This chain uses TRBV28 with TRBJ2-5; 7 nucleotides line up with TRBD1. The CDR3 is 13 residues long. Looked up from germline, CDR1 is MDHEN and CDR2 is SYDVKM. Trimming removed 8 bases from V and 2 bases from J; junction bases left unmatched: 5. The CDR3 DNA is TGTGCCAGCGAATCGGGACAGCAAGAGACCCAGTACTTC. Its protein product is CASESGQQETQYF.

V and J are TRBV28 and TRBJ1-1; perhaps TRBD1 as D (6 bases). The CDR3 runs to 15 residues. CDR1 and CDR2 (germline): MDHEN, SYDVKM. V lost 6 bases to trimming and J lost 1 base, with 15 bases between them. The CDR3 here is CASSSPGASNTEAFF. CDR3 nucleotide sequence: TGTGCCAGCAGCTCCCCAGGGGCCTCGAACACTGAAGCTTTCTTT.

This chain joins TRBV7-3 and TRBJ2-1, with 7 bases lining up with TRBD2. This CDR3 contains 15 residues. CDR1 and CDR2 (germline): SGHTA, FQGTGA. V gave up 2 bases and J gave up 9 bases; unmatched junction bases: 10. CDR3 amino acids: CASSLFPRESAEQFF. In nucleotides, the CDR3 is TGTGCCAGCAGCTTATTCCCGCGGGAGTCTGCTGAGCAGTTCTTC.

The sample holds one count of this clone. V is TRBV7-9 and J is TRBJ2-7, with TRBD1 matching 9 bases. The length of the CDR3 is 14 residues. Germline V gives CDR1 SEHNR, CDR2 FQNEAQ (reference sequence). V dropped 5 bases and J dropped 3; count of bases not matched to a gene: 5. CDR3 protein: CASSPQDRGYEQYF. The CDR3 bases are TGTGCCAGCAGCCCACAGGACAGGGGCTACGAGCAGTACTTC.

The chain carries TRBV7-3 and TRBJ1-2; the match to TRBD1 covers 8 bases. The CDR3 is 14 residues long. With 5 bases clipped from V and 4 bases from J, the junction kept 6 bases outside the gene matches. Germline assignment: CDR1 SGHTA and CDR2 FQGTGA. The CDR3 coding sequence is TGTGCCAGCAGCCCAGACGGACAGGGCTATGGCTACACCTTC. This encodes CASSPDGQGYGYTF.